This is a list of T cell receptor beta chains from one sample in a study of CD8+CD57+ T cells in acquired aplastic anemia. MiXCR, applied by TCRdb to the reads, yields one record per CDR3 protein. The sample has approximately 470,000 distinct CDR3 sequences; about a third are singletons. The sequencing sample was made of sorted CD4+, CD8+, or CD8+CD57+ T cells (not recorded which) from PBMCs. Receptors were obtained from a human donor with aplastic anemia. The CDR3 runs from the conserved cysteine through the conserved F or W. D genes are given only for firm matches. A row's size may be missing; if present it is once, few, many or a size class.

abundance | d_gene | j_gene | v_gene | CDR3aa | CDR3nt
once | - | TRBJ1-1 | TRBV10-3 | CAISQDRLTEAFF | TGTGCCATCAGTCAGGACAGACTCACTGAAGCTTTCTTT
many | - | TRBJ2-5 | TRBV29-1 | CSVRGGQETQYF | TGCAGCGTAAGGGGGGGCCAAGAGACCCAGTACTTC
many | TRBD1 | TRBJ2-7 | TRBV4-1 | CASSQLKDRTHEQYF | TGCGCCAGCAGCCAATTAAAGGACAGGACGCACGAGCAGTACTTC
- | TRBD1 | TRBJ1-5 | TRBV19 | CASSILTGRENQPQHF | TGTGCCAGTAGTATACTGACAGGGCGGGAAAATCAGCCCCAGCATTTT
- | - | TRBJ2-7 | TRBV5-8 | CASSPRTTAYEQYF | TGTGCCAGCAGCCCCCGGACCACGGCCTACGAGCAGTACTTC
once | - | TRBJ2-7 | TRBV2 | CASSPYPGGNSYEQYF | TGTGCCAGCAGTCCTTACCCCGGGGGAAATTCCTACGAGCAGTACTTC
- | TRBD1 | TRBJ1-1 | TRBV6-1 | CASSDGQGPVNTEAFF | TGTGCCAGCAGTGATGGACAGGGTCCCGTGAACACTGAAGCTTTCTTT
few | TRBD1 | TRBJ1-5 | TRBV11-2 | CASSLVPGQGNQPQHF | TGTGCCAGCAGCTTAGTTCCCGGACAGGGTAATCAGCCCCAGCATTTT
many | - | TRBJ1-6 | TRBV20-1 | CSARVVSYNSPLHF | TGCAGTGCTAGAGTCGTCTCCTATAATTCACCCCTCCACTTT
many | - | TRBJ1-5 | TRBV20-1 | CSAPGVLPQHF | TGCAGTGCTCCGGGGGTTCTGCCCCAGCATTTT
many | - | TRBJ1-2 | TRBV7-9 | CASSLVVDGAYGYTF | TGTGCCAGCAGCTTAGTGGTAGACGGAGCCTATGGCTACACCTTC
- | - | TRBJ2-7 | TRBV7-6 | CASSRAEVYEQYF | TGTGCCAGCAGCCGCGCGGAGGTCTACGAGCAGTACTTC
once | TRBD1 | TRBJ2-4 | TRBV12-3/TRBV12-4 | CASSRQGAAVNIQYF | TGTGCCAGCAGTCGACAGGGGGCTGCTGTAAACATTCAGTACTTC
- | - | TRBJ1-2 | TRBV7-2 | CASSHGTRGYTF | TGTGCCAGCAGTCACGGGACGCGAGGCTACACCTTC
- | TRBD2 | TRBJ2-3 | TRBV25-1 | CASRMTSGRTDTQYF | TGTGCCAGCAGGATGACTAGCGGGAGAACAGATACGCAGTATTTT
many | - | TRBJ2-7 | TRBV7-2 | CASSLDPTYEQYF | TGTGCCAGCAGCTTAGATCCGACCTACGAGCAGTACTTC
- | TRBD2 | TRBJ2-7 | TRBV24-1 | CATSSGSSYEQYF | TGTGCCACCTCGAGCGGGAGCTCCTACGAGCAGTACTTC
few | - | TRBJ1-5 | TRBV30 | CAWSVPGSPIDF | TGTGCCTGGAGTGTACCGGGCAGCCCAATAGATTTT
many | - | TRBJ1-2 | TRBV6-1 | CASTRLQGGYGYTF | TGTGCCAGCACCCGTTTACAGGGTGGGTATGGCTACACCTTC
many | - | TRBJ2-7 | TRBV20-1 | CSARVGDEQYF | TGCAGTGCTAGAGTAGGGGACGAGCAGTACTTC
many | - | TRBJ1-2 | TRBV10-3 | CAISVDQDGYGYTF | TGTGCCATCAGTGTAGACCAGGACGGCTATGGCTACACCTTC
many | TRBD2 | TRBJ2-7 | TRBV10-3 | CASSPERGETYEQYF | TGTGCCAGCAGCCCAGAGCGGGGGGAGACTTACGAGCAGTACTTC
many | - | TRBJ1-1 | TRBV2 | CASSADNTEAFF | TGTGCCAGCAGTGCCGACAACACTGAAGCTTTCTTT
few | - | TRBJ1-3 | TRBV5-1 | CASSPSAGTENGNTIYF | TGCGCCAGCAGCCCGAGTGCCGGGACTGAGAACGGAAACACCATATATTTT
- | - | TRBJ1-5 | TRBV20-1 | CSAQANPNQPQHF | TGCAGTGCCCAGGCCAATCCCAATCAGCCCCAGCATTTT
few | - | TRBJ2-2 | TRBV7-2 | CASSFRGNTGELFF | TGTGCCAGCAGCTTCAGGGGAAACACCGGGGAGCTGTTTTTT
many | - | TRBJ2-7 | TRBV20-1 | CSARDFHRAGYEQYF | TGCAGTGCTAGAGATTTTCACAGGGCGGGTTACGAGCAGTACTTC
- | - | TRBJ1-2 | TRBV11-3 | CASSLDARVVYGYTF | TGTGCCAGCAGCTTAGATGCCAGGGTAGTTTATGGCTACACCTTC
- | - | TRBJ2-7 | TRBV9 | CASSVGWGMTYEQYF | TGTGCCAGCAGCGTAGGTTGGGGGATGACCTACGAGCAGTACTTC
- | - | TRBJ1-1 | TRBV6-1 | CASSPYLGRPNTEAFF | TGTGCCAGCAGTCCCTACTTGGGGAGACCGAACACTGAAGCTTTCTTT
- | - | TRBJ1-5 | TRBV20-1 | CSARETTLGNQPQHF | TGCAGTGCTAGAGAAACCACCTTGGGCAATCAGCCCCAGCATTTT
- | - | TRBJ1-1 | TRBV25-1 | CARVDRGEAFF | TGTGCCAGGGTAGACAGAGGCGAAGCTTTCTTT
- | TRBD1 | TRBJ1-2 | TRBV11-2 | CASSLVDRGYGYTF | TGTGCCAGCAGCTTAGTTGACAGGGGATACGGCTACACCTTC
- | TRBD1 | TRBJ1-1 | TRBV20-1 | CRAGQGIEAFF | TGCAGGGCCGGACAGGGTATTGAAGCTTTCTTT
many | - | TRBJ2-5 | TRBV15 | CATSRDPRQETQYF | TGTGCCACCAGCAGAGATCCCAGACAAGAGACCCAGTACTTC
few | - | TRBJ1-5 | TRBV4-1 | CASSQGQYSNQPQHF | TGCGCCAGCAGCCAAGGACAGTATAGCAATCAGCCCCAGCATTTT
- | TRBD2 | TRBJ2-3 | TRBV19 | CASSPLAAREDTQYF | TGTGCCAGTAGTCCCCTAGCGGCAAGGGAAGATACGCAGTATTTT
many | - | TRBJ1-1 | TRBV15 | CATSRPQGRSNTETFF | TGTGCCACCAGCAGACCCCAGGGACGGTCGAACACTGAAACTTTCTTT
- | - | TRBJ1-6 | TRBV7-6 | CASSSADSPLHF | TGTGCCAGCAGCTCCGCGGATTCACCCCTCCACTTT
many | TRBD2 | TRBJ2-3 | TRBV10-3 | CAISESIAGDTDTQYF | TGTGCCATCAGTGAGTCTATAGCGGGGGACACAGATACGCAGTATTTT
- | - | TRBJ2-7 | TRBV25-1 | CASREGRGGSYEQYF | TGTGCCAGCAGAGAGGGCAGGGGAGGCTCCTACGAGCAGTACTTC
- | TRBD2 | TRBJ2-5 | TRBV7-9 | CASSSPSGGGQETQYF | TGTGCCAGCAGCTCCCCTAGTGGCGGGGGACAAGAGACCCAGTACTTC
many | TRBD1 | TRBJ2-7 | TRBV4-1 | CASSQGQGVDYEQYF | TGCGCCAGCAGCCAAGGACAGGGGGTTGACTACGAGCAGTACTTC
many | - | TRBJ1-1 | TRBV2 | CATLLAAEAFF | TGTGCCACCCTCCTGGCGGCTGAAGCTTTCTTT
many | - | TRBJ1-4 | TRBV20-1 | CSAIQQGKLFF | TGCAGTGCTATCCAACAGGGAAAACTGTTTTTT
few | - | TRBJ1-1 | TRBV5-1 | CASSLSMRQPITEAFF | TGCGCCAGCAGCTTGAGCATGCGGCAACCGATCACTGAAGCTTTCTTT
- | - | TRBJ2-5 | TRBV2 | CASSESEMGTQYF | TGTGCCAGCAGTGAATCGGAGATGGGGACCCAGTACTTC
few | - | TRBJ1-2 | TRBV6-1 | CASSDGPYGYTF | TGTGCCAGCAGTGATGGACCTTATGGCTACACCTTC
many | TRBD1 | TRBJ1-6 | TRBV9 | CASRGQGYNSPLHF | TGTGCCAGCAGAGGACAGGGTTATAATTCACCCCTCCACTTT
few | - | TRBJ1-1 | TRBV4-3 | CASSQDASGIEAFF | TGCGCCAGCAGCCAAGATGCCAGCGGGATTGAAGCTTTCTTT
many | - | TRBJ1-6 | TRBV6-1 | CASSDLQATSPLHF | TGTGCCAGCAGTGATCTCCAGGCAACTTCACCCCTCCACTTT
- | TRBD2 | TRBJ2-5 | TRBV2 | CASSPTGTSGSELRETQYF | TGTGCCAGCAGCCCCACCGGGACTAGCGGGAGCGAGCTGCGCGAGACCCAGTACTTC
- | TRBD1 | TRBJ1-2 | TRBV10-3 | CAISEYDREYENYGYTF | TGTGCCATCAGTGAGTATGACAGGGAATATGAGAACTATGGCTACACCTTC